What follows are 9 T cell receptor beta chains derived from one specimen sequenced in a study of regulatory and conventional T cells in RAG deficiency. The sorted regulatory T cells were CD4+, CD25-high and CD127-low, with genomic DNA sequenced. The protocol was immunoSEQ multiplex PCR, while the TCRdb copy is restricted to in-frame clones and leaves out a portion. The sample includes several thousand clones, approximately 93% seen only once; the top ten take approximately 1.5%. The data were also submitted as part of a second study, on regulatory T cells. That paper adds: The primer mix had 52 TRBV and 13 TRBJ primers.

The sample taken for sequencing was CD127- CD25+ CD4+ Tregs sorted from blood. These receptors came from a human donor in good health.

This clone was observed a few times. The chain has TRBV6-5 and TRBJ1-1, with D possibly being TRBD1 (5 bases). Trimming took 6 bases from V and 5 from J, leaving 13 bases between them. The CDR3 loop spans 13 amino acids. The germline CDR1 and CDR2 sequences are MNHEY and SVGAGI. CDR3 coding DNA: TGTGCCAGCAGCAAGGGGTTTCGGACTGAAGCTTTCTTT. It is translated as CASSKGFRTEAFF.

V gene TRBV18 combines with J gene TRBJ1-5; D is unclear. Between the trimmed V and J ends, which lost 3 bases and 7 bases, there was a span of 13 bases. Germline CDR1 reads KGHSH; CDR2 reads LQKENI. The CDR3 extends over 14 amino acids. CDR3 DNA sequence: TGTGCCAGCTCACCGGTCGGGGAGAGGCAGCCCCAGCATTTT. It translates to CASSPVGERQPQHF.

The gene calls are TRBV9 and TRBJ1-1; 7 positions match TRBD1. The CDR3 runs 15 residues. Unmatched junction bases numbered 7, after V lost 4 bases and J lost 1 base. Germline CDR1 and CDR2: SGDLS and YYNGEE. This CDR3 reads CASSITTGWNTEAFF. CDR3 in DNA: TGTGCCAGCAGCATAACGACAGGGTGGAACACTGAAGCTTTCTTT.

The V and J genes are TRBV19 and TRBJ2-7; D call uncertain. CDR3 length equals 13 residues. Trimming took 8 bases from V and 2 from J, leaving 13 bases between them. Germline V CDR1 and CDR2: LNHDA, SQIVND (reference sequence). This chain's CDR3 is CASAVRIAYEQYF. The CDR3 DNA reads TGTGCCAGTGCCGTCAGGATCGCCTACGAGCAGTACTTC.

The J gene is TRBJ1-3, the V gene TRBV7-8; a possible D gene is TRBD1 (6 bases). This CDR3 has 16 residues. V was shortened by 0 bases and J by 4 bases, with 13 bases between the two germline ends. Per the germline V gene, CDR1 is SGHVS and CDR2 is FQNEAQ. CDR3 in amino acids: CASSLAATGSGNTIYF. The CDR3 nucleotides are TGTGCCAGCAGCTTAGCGGCGACAGGCTCCGGAAACACCATATATTTT.

Comments on this clone: An end of the junction does not agree with germline; a read error may underlie this. The chain is built from TRBV6-5 and TRBJ2-7; TRBD1 aligns across 8 bases. Germline CDR1 reads MNHEY; CDR2 reads SVGAGI. This CDR3 comprises 15 residues. The CDR3: CASSDSGTGRREQYF. The CDR3 DNA follows: TGTGCCAGCAGTGACTCCGGGACAGGTCGTCGCGAGCAGTACTTC.

This clone was recorded once. The V gene is TRBV6-5, the J gene TRBJ2-7, with TRBD1 identical over 7 bases. V was pared by 4 bases and J by 3 bases, with 9 bases of the junction left unmatched. This CDR3 is 15 amino acids long. Per germline, CDR1 MNHEY and CDR2 SVGAGI. CDR3 residues: CASSLTGTTDYEQYF. The CDR3 DNA sequence: TGTGCCAGCAGTTTGACAGGGACGACAGACTACGAGCAGTACTTC.

The chain has TRBV5-4 and TRBJ1-1; tentatively, D is TRBD1 (6 bases). Germline values: CDR1 SGHNT, CDR2 YYREEE (reference sequence). This CDR3 is built from 18 residues. Trimming took off 4 bases at V and 4 bases at J, with 26 bases between the two ends. The CDR3 DNA sequence: TGTGCCAGCAGCCTAGGACTGCCGGGGGGGCCGTGGGTCACTGAAGCTTTCTTT. Protein sequence: CASSLGLPGGPWVTEAFF.

This rearrangement joins TRBV18 to TRBJ1-1, with 7 bases that match TRBD1. CDR1 is KGHSH and CDR2 is LQKENI in the germline V gene. V dropped 3 bases and J dropped 3; count of bases not matched to a gene: 7. This CDR3 has 15 amino acids. The CDR3: CASSPRTGGDTEAFF. In nucleotides, the CDR3 is TGTGCCAGCTCACCCCGGACAGGAGGGGACACTGAAGCTTTCTTT.